One and the same sample provided the 2 T cell receptor beta chains below, sequenced in a study of blood T cell repertoires in COVID-19. The protocol was immunoSEQ multiplex PCR, while the TCRdb copy is restricted to in-frame clones and leaves out a portion. The sample yields about 210,000 clones, around four fifths seen once. Sequences were obtained from peripheral blood. These receptors all stem from a woman in her forties or fifties with acute or convalescent COVID-19.

The sample holds a few counts of this clone. The J gene is TRBJ2-7, the V gene TRBV18; the match to TRBD1 covers 10 bases. CDR3 length: 13 residues. V lost 4 bases and J lost 5; bases outside the gene matches: 2. Germline V lookup: CDR1 KGHSH, CDR2 LQKENI. The CDR3 spells CASSLGTGDEQYF. In DNA, the CDR3 is TGTGCCAGCTCACTAGGGACAGGGGACGAGCAGTACTTC.

The chain uses TRBV29-1 and TRBJ2-5, with 11 bases identical to TRBD2. This CDR3 is 14 amino acids long. V shed 5 bases, J shed 3 bases, and the junction held 5 bases outside the gene matches. Germline assignment: CDR1 SQVTM and CDR2 ANQGSEA. The CDR3, as DNA: TGCAGCGTTTGGGGACTAGCGGATAAAGAGACCCAGTACTTC. Its translation: CSVWGLADKETQYF.